The 27 T cell receptor beta chains listed next were all sequenced from one sample in a study of blood T cell repertoires in COVID-19. TCRdb's copy holds only in-frame clones and misses some; the assay was immunoSEQ multiplex PCR. The sample lists 200,000 to 250,000 clones, 88% occurring once. Sequenced material: peripheral blood. Receptor source: a man aged 18 to 30 with active or convalescent COVID-19.

The chain uses TRBV3-1 (or the pseudogene TRBV3-2) and TRBJ1-1; D might be TRBD1 (5 bases). CDR3 length equals 14 residues. The V gene lost 2 bases and the J gene lost 5 bases, with 12 bases spanning the gap. Germline CDR1 is LGHDT and CDR2 is YNNKEL (reference sequence). This chain's CDR3 is CASSQTGLGTEAFF. The CDR3 DNA reads as TGTGCCAGCAGCCAAACGGGACTAGGTACTGAAGCTTTCTTT.

This sequence joins TRBV27 and TRBJ1-1; D perhaps matches TRBD1 (6 bases). The CDR3 covers 15 residues. CDR1 MNHEY and CDR2 SMNVEV come from the germline V gene (reference sequence). The V gene lost 5 bases and the J gene lost 4 bases, with 17 bases spanning the gap. The CDR3 DNA reads TGTGCCAGCAGTGGGGGGGGGCAGGGAGGCACTGAAGCTTTCTTT. Residues: CASSGGGQGGTEAFF.

Of note for this clone: This sample also contains other DNA sequences that code for the same CDR3. V gene TRBV19 combines with J gene TRBJ2-1; 12 bases agree with TRBD2. The CDR3 totals 14 residues. With V trimmed by 2 bases and J by 8 bases, 1 base remained unmatched. Germline V gives CDR1 LNHDA, CDR2 SQIVND (reference sequence). CDR3 nucleotides: TGTGCCAGTAGTATAAGACTAGCGGGAGATGAGCAGTTCTTC. This sequence encodes CASSIRLAGDEQFF.

This clone was observed once. The chain joins TRBV6-1 to TRBJ1-5; no definite D call. This CDR3 comprises 14 residues. Between the trimmed V and J ends, which lost 0 bases and 2 bases, there was a span of 5 bases. Germline CDR1 reads MNHNS; CDR2 reads SASEGT. This CDR3 is CASSEATGNQPQHF. The CDR3 region has the DNA TGTGCCAGCAGTGAAGCTACAGGCAATCAGCCCCAGCATTTT.

The chain recombines TRBV18 with TRBJ2-3; D unresolved. This CDR3 contains 14 residues. V was shortened by 0 bases and J by 6 bases, with 10 bases between the two germline ends. Germline V CDR1 and CDR2: KGHSH, LQKENI. The CDR3 loop is CASSPPQVGDTQYF. The CDR3 DNA reads TGTGCCAGCTCACCACCGCAGGTTGGGGATACGCAGTATTTT. Drawing the rest from reference TRBV18 and TRBJ2-3, the complete variable domain is NAGVMQNPRHLVRRRGQEARLRCSPMKGHSHVYWYRQLPEEGLKFMVYLQKENIIDESGMPKERFSAEFPKEGPSILRIQQVVRGDSAAYFCASSPPQVGDTQYFGPGTRLTVL.

The chain joins TRBV13 to TRBJ2-7; 9 bases agree with TRBD1. V was pared by 2 bases and J by 6 bases, with 8 bases of the junction left unmatched. This CDR3 is 15 amino acids long. Germline V CDR1 and CDR2: PRHDT, FYEKMQ (reference sequence). CDR3 sequence reads: CASSLMGQGFREQYF. Here the CDR3 DNA reads TGTGCCAGCAGCTTAATGGGACAGGGATTTCGCGAGCAGTACTTC.

The V gene is TRBV2, the J gene TRBJ1-5; a possible D gene is TRBD1 (5 bases). V was shortened by 2 bases and J by 4 bases, with 9 bases between the two germline ends. The germline V gene encodes CDR1 SNHLY and CDR2 FYNNEI. The CDR3 contains 14 residues. The CDR3 loop reads CASSELGGNQPQHF. The CDR3 nucleotides read TGTGCCAGCAGTGAATTGGGGGGTAATCAGCCCCAGCATTTT.

The rearrangement joins TRBV2 to TRBJ1-1; a possible D gene is TRBD1 (5 bases). CDR1 is SNHLY and CDR2 is FYNNEI in the germline V gene. Trimming took 5 bases from V and 8 from J, leaving 15 bases between them. CDR3 length: 13 amino acids. CDR3 region: CASSNRPGGEAFF. CDR3 coding DNA: TGTGCCAGCAGTAACAGGCCCGGGGGGGAAGCTTTCTTT. The whole variable domain, remainder taken from reference TRBV2 and TRBJ1-1, is EPEVTQTPSHQVTQMGQEVILRCVPISNHLYFYWYRQILGQKVEFLVSFYNNEISEKSEIFDDQFSVERPDGSNFTLKIRSTKLEDSAMYFCASSNRPGGEAFFGQGTRLTVV.

J is TRBJ1-5 and V is TRBV19, with TRBD1 matching over 10 bases. Trimming removed 5 bases from V and 5 bases from J; junction bases left unmatched: 12. There are 17 residues in the CDR3. Looked up from germline, CDR1 is LNHDA and CDR2 is SQIVND (reference sequence). This CDR3 is CASSPRGQGLEDQPQHF. The DNA of the CDR3 is TGTGCCAGTAGTCCGCGGGGACAGGGGCTGGAGGATCAGCCCCAGCATTTT.

The chain carries TRBV28 and TRBJ2-7; the match to TRBD2 covers 12 bases. This CDR3 comprises 13 residues. With V trimmed by 7 bases and J by 6 bases, 4 bases remained unmatched. The germline gives CDR1 MDHEN, CDR2 SYDVKM. Here the CDR3 DNA reads TGTGCCAGCACTAGCGGGAGGGCCCCCGAGCAGTACTTC. Translated: CASTSGRAPEQYF.

V and J are TRBV23-1 and TRBJ1-3; D gene ambiguous. TRBV23-1 is flagged as an ORF with uncertain function. The germline V and J ends were trimmed by 7 bases and 10 bases, with 11 bases remaining between them. This CDR3 contains 11 residues. The CDR3 DNA follows: TGCGCCAGCACCAGTTTGAGGACCATATATTTT. Protein product: CASTSLRTIYF.

The chain's CDR3 is CAISQGVENTGELFF. As DNA, the CDR3 is TGTGCCATATCCCAGGGGGTTGAGAACACCGGGGAGCTGTTTTTT. V usage is TRBV24-1 and J usage is TRBJ2-2; 7 bases map to TRBD1. Looked up from germline, CDR1 is KGHDR and CDR2 is SFDVKD. The CDR3 sequence is 15 residues long. V trimming: 11 bases; J trimming: 1 base; junction bases outside the gene matches: 9.

The chain combines TRBV7-8 with TRBJ1-5, with D perhaps TRBD1 (5 bases). V was clipped by 1 base and J by 1 base, with 8 bases between them. This CDR3 has 15 amino acids. Germline-derived CDR1 and CDR2 are SGHVS and FQNEAQ. CDR3 DNA sequence: TGTGCCAGCAGCTTAGGGGGGGGGAGCAATCAGCCCCAGCATTTT. Translating gives CASSLGGGSNQPQHF.

The chain carries TRBV10-2 and TRBJ1-5, with TRBD1 matching 8 bases. The CDR3 has 18 amino acids. Germline trimming cut 4 bases from V and 4 bases from J; bases unmatched to any gene: 15. The germline CDR1 and CDR2 sequences are WSHSY and SAAADI. The CDR3 nucleotides read TGCGCCAGCAGTGGGTTAAGGCTAACGACAGGGGAGAATCAGCCCCAGCATTTT. Its protein is CASSGLRLTTGENQPQHF.

This clone was counted a few times. The chain carries TRBV3-1 (or the pseudogene TRBV3-2) and TRBJ1-6; a weak D match, TRBD1 (5 bases). V lost 1 base to trimming and J lost 7 bases, with 8 bases between them. The CDR3 consists of 14 residues. Per the germline V gene, CDR1 is LGHDT and CDR2 is YNNKEL (reference sequence). CDR3 bases: TGTGCCAGCAGCCAAGCAGGGAGGAATTCACCCCTCCACTTT. Translated, it gives CASSQAGRNSPLHF.

V gene TRBV6-5 combines with J gene TRBJ1-2; the D gene is possibly TRBD1 (5 bases). There are 14 residues in the CDR3. Germline V lookup: CDR1 MNHEY, CDR2 SVGAGI. The V end was cut by 5 bases, the J end by 6 bases, with 16 bases between. Written as DNA, the CDR3 is TGTGCCAGCAGTCAATGGACAAGGAGTAATGGCTACACCTTC. Its protein is CASSQWTRSNGYTF.

CDR3 region: CASSPHGLADTDTQYF. The CDR3 DNA follows: TGTGCCAGCAGTCCCCATGGACTAGCCGACACAGATACGCAGTATTTT. This rearrangement joins TRBV28 to TRBJ2-3; the match to TRBD2 covers 8 bases. The CDR3 has 16 residues. V was clipped by 5 bases and J by 2 bases; unmatched bases: 9. Germline assignment: CDR1 MDHEN and CDR2 SYDVKM. The complete variable domain, with remaining parts taken from reference TRBV28 and TRBJ2-3, reads DVKVTQSSRYLVKRTGEKVFLECVQDMDHENMFWYRQDPGLGLRLIYFSYDVKMKEKGDIPEGYSVSREKKERFSLILESASTNQTSMYLCASSPHGLADTDTQYFGPGTRLTVL.

The genes are TRBV5-1 and TRBJ2-1, with a possible D match to TRBD1 (6 bases). CDR3 length equals 17 residues. CDR1 and CDR2 (germline): SGHRS, YFSETQ. The germline V and J ends were trimmed by 4 bases and 0 bases, with 17 bases remaining between them. The CDR3 DNA is TGCGCCAGCAGCGCCAGACAGGAGAAAATCTCCTACAATGAGCAGTTCTTC. Its translation is CASSARQEKISYNEQFF.

The chain couples TRBV28 to TRBJ2-3, with 9 bases that match TRBD2. CDR3 size: 16 residues. J was trimmed by 2 bases and V by 5 bases; bases with no gene match: 8. Germline assignment: CDR1 MDHEN and CDR2 SYDVKM. CDR3 region: CASSASGITYTDTQYF. CDR3 in DNA: TGTGCCAGCAGTGCTAGCGGGATTACCTACACAGATACGCAGTATTTT.

The rearrangement joins TRBV20-1 to TRBJ1-2, with D uncertain. Germline V gene data show CDR1 as DFQATT and CDR2 as SNEGSKA (reference sequence). V gave up 3 bases and J gave up 3 bases, with 14 bases separating them. The CDR3 consists of 14 residues. The CDR3 sequence is CSASYHGSDYGYTF. The CDR3 DNA reads TGCAGTGCTAGTTATCACGGCAGCGACTATGGCTACACCTTC.

The rearrangement uses TRBV19 and TRBJ1-5; D is unresolved. The CDR3 sequence is 15 residues long. CDR1 and CDR2 from the germline V gene are LNHDA and SQIVND (reference sequence). Trimming removed 4 bases from V and 2 bases from J, with 12 bases in between. For the CDR3, the DNA is TGTGCCAGTAGTACGGTCCCTCCTGGCAATCAGCCCCAGCATTTT. It codes for CASSTVPPGNQPQHF.

The chain uses TRBV7-2 and TRBJ1-2; no clear D gene. CDR1 SGHTA and CDR2 FQGNSA come from the germline V gene. This CDR3 has 15 amino acids. Between the trimmed V and J ends, which lost 4 bases and 2 bases, there was a span of 14 bases. The chain's CDR3 is CASSSISTVNYGYTF. In nucleotides, the CDR3 is TGTGCCAGCAGCTCAATATCTACAGTGAACTATGGCTACACCTTC. The full variable domain, in which reference TRBV7-2 and TRBJ1-2 provide the parts outside the CDR3, is GAGVSQSPSNKVTEKGKDVELRCDPISGHTALYWYRQSLGQGLEFLIYFQGNSAPDKSGLPSDRFSAERTGGSVSTLTIQRTQQEDSAVYLCASSSISTVNYGYTFGSGTRLTVV.

The chain has TRBV5-1 and TRBJ1-1, with 7 nucleotides matching TRBD1. With V trimmed by 0 bases and J by 2 bases, 1 base remained unmatched. CDR3 length: 14 residues. Germline V gene sequence: CDR1 SGHRS, CDR2 YFSETQ. In nucleotides, the CDR3 is TGCGCCAGCAGCTTGGCAGGGGGAAACACTGAAGCTTTCTTT. It codes for CASSLAGGNTEAFF.

The V and J genes are TRBV19 and TRBJ2-3; D might be TRBD1 (6 bases). With 2 bases removed from V and 8 bases from J, the gap between germline ends came to 11 bases. In germline, CDR1 is LNHDA, CDR2 SQIVND (reference sequence). The CDR3 consists of 13 residues. CDR3 coding DNA: TGTGCCAGTAGTATAACGGACAGACGTACGCAGTATTTT. Its protein product is CASSITDRRTQYF. Based on the CDR3 plus reference TRBV19 and TRBJ2-3, the full variable domain is DGGITQSPKYLFRKEGQNVTLSCEQNLNHDAMYWYRQDPGQGLRLIYYSQIVNDFQKGDIAEGYSVSREKKESFPLTVTSAQKNPTAFYLCASSITDRRTQYFGPGTRLTVL.

The chain employs TRBV6-6 and TRBJ2-7, with TRBD2 matching 10 bases. The CDR3 has 14 amino acids. In germline, CDR1 is MNHNY, CDR2 SVGAGI (reference sequence). V shed 7 bases, J shed 2 bases, and the junction held 5 bases outside the gene matches. CDR3 in amino acids: CASTIAGGTYEQYF. CDR3 nucleotides: TGTGCCAGCACCATAGCGGGAGGAACCTACGAGCAGTACTTC.

This clone was counted between two and nine times. The genes are TRBV2 and TRBJ2-2; weak D call: TRBD2 (5 bases). This CDR3 contains 17 residues. Germline CDR1 is SNHLY and CDR2 is FYNNEI. V lost 5 bases, J lost 3 bases, and 19 bases lay in between. CDR3 loop: CASSPSGFWSDTGELFF. The CDR3 DNA reads as TGTGCCAGCAGTCCCAGCGGCTTCTGGTCGGACACCGGGGAGCTGTTTTTT.

The chain has TRBV12-3 or TRBV12-4 and TRBJ1-6; D is undetermined. V shed 6 bases and J shed 10 bases, with 13 bases lying between them. This CDR3 is 13 amino acids long. CDR3 in amino acids: CASRIDRLSPLHF. The CDR3 DNA reads as TGTGCCAGCAGGATAGATAGACTATCACCCCTCCACTTT.